Below, 2 T cell receptor beta chains from the same sample are listed, as sequenced in a study of blood T cell repertoires in COVID-19. Clones were read by immunoSEQ multiplex PCR, and TCRdb kept only the in-frame ones, dropping some. This sample has 230,000 or so clones, with about 85% found just once. Sequencing was carried out using PBMCs or T cells enriched from blood (not recorded which). These receptors originate from a woman between 50 and 59 years old who had been exposed to COVID-19.

This chain uses TRBV5-4 with TRBJ2-5, with 9 bases fitting TRBD2. V gave up 5 bases and J gave up 5 bases; unmatched junction bases: 13. Germline CDR1 and CDR2: SGHNT and YYREEE (reference sequence). This CDR3 comprises 16 residues. The CDR3 sequence: CASRPWGSGGRETQYF. CDR3 DNA sequence: TGTGCCAGCAGACCTTGGGGTAGCGGGGGCCGGGAGACCCAGTACTTC.

The V and J genes are TRBV9 and TRBJ1-6; 12 bases align to TRBD1. The CDR3 spans 18 residues. The germline CDR1 and CDR2 sequences are SGDLS and YYNGEE. The ends lost 4 bases at V and 0 bases at J; junction bases unmatched: 5. The CDR3 coding sequence is TGTGCCAGCAGCCCAGGGACAGGGGGCGTCTCCTATAATTCACCCCTCCACTTT. It encodes CASSPGTGGVSYNSPLHF.